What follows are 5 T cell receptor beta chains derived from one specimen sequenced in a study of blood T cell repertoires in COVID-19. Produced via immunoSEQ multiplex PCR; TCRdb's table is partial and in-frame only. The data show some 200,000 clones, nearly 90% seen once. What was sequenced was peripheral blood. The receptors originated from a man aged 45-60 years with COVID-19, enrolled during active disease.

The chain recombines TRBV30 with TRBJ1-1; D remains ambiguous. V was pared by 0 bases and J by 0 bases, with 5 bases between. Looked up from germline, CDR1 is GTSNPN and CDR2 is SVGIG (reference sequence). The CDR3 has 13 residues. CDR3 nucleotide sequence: TGTGCCTGGAGTGTACAGTTGAACACTGAAGCTTTCTTT. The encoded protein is CAWSVQLNTEAFF.

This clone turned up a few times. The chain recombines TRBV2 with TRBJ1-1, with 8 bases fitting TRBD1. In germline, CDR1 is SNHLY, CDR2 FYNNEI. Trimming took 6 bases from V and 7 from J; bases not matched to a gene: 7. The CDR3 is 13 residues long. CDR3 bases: TGTGCCAGCAGATCAGGGGGCCAGGTTGAAGCTTTCTTT. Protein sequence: CASRSGGQVEAFF.

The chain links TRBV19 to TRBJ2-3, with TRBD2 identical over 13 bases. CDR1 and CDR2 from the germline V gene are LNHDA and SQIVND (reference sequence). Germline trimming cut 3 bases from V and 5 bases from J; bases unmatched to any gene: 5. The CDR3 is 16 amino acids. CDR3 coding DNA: TGTGCCAGTAGTATGCGGACTAGCGGGAGCTTAGATACGCAGTATTTT. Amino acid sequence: CASSMRTSGSLDTQYF. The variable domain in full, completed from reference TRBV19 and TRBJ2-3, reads DGGITQSPKYLFRKEGQNVTLSCEQNLNHDAMYWYRQDPGQGLRLIYYSQIVNDFQKGDIAEGYSVSREKKESFPLTVTSAQKNPTAFYLCASSMRTSGSLDTQYFGPGTRLTVL.

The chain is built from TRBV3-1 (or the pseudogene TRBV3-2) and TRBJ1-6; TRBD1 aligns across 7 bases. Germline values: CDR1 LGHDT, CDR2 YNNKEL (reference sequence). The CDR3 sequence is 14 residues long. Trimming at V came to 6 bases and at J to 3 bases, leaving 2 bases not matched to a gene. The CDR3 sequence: CASRQGFYNSPLHF. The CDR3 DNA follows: TGTGCCAGCAGACAGGGGTTCTATAATTCACCCCTCCACTTT.

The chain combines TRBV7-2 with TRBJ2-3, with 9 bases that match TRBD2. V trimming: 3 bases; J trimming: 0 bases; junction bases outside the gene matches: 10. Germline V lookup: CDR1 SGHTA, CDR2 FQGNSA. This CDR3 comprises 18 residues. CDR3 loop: CASSFGGSGGSSTDTQYF. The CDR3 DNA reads TGTGCCAGCAGCTTTGGAGGTAGCGGGGGTTCTAGCACAGATACGCAGTATTTT.